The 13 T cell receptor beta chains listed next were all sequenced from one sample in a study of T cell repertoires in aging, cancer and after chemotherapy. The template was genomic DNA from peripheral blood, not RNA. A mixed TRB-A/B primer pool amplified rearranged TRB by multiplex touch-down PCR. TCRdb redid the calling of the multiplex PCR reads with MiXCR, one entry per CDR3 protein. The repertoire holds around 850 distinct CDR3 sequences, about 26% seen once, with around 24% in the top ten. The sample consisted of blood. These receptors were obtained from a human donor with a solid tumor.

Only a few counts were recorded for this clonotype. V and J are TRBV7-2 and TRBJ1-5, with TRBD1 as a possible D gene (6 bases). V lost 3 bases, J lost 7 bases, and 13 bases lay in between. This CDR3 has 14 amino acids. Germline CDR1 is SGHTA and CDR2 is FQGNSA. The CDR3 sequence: CASSLWAGEQPQHF. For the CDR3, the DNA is TGTGCCAGCAGCTTGTGGGCAGGGGAACAGCCCCAGCATTTT.

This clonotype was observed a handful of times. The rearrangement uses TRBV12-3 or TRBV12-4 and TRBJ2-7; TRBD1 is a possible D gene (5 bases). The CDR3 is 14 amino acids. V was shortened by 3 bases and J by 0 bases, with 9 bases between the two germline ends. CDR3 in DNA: TGTGCCAGCAGTTTTGGGGCGGCCTCCTACGAGCAGTACTTC. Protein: CASSFGAASYEQYF.

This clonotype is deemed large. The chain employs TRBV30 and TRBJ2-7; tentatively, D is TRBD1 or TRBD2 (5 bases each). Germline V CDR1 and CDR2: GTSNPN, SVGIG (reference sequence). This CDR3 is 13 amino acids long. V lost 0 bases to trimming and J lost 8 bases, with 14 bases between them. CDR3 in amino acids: CAWSVGDQAKQYF. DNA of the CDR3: TGTGCCTGGAGTGTAGGGGACCAAGCCAAGCAGTACTTC.

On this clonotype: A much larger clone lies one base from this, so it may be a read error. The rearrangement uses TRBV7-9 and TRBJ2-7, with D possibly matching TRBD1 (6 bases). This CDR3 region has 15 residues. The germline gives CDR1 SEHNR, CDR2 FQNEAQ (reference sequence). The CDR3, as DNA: TGTGCCAGCTCTAGGACAGAGGGTCTCTCCTACAAGCAGTACTTC. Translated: CASSRTEGLSYKQYF.

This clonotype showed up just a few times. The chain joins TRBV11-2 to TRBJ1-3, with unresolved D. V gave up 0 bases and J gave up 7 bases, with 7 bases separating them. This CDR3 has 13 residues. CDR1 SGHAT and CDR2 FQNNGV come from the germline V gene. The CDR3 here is CASSLDLVNTIYF. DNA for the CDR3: TGTGCCAGCAGCTTAGACCTAGTGAACACCATATATTTT.

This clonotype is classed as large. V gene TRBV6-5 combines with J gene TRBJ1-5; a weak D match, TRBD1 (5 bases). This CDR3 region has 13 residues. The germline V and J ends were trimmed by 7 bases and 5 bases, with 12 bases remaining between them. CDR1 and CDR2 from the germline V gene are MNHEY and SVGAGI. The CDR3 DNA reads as TGTGCCAGCACCGCAGGGCACCATCAGCCCCAGCATTTT. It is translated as CASTAGHHQPQHF.

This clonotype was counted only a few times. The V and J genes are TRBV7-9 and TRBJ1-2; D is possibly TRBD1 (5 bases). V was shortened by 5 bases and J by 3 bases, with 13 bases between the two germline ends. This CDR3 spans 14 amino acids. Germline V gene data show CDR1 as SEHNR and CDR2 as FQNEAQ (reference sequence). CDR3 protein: CASSPSGGYYGYTF. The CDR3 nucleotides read TGTGCCAGCAGCCCCTCCGGGGGGTACTATGGCTACACCTTC. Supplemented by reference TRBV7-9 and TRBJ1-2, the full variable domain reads DTGVSQNPRHKITKRGQNVTFRCDPISEHNRLYWYRQTLGQGPEFLTYFQNEAQLEKSRLLSDRFSAERPKGSFSTLEIQRTEQGDSAMYLCASSPSGGYYGYTFGSGTRLTVV.

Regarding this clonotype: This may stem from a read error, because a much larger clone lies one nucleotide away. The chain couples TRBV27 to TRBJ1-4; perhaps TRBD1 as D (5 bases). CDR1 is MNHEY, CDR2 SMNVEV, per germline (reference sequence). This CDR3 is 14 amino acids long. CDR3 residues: CAISWGGRSEKLFF. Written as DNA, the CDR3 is TGTGCCATCAGTTGGGGCGGTCGGAGTGAAAAACTGTTTTTT.

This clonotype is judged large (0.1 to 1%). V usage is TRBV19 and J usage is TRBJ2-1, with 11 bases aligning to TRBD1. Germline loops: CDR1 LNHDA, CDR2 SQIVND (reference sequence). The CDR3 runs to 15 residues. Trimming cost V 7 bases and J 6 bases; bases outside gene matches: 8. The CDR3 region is CASTNGGTGGNEQFF. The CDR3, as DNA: TGTGCCAGTACTAATGGAGGGACAGGGGGCAATGAGCAGTTCTTC.

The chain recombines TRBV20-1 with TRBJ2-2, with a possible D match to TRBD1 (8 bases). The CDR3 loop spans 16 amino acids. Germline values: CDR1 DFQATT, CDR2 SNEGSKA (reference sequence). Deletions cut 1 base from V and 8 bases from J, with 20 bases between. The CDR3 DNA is TGCAGTGCTAGAGCACCTCGGGACAGGACTAGAGGGGAGCTGTTTTTT. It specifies CSARAPRDRTRGELFF.

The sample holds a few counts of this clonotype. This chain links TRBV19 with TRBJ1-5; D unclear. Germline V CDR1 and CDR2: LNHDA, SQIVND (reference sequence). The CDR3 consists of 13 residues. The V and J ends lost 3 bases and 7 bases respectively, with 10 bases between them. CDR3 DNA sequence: TGTGCCAGTAGTATCGAAAAGTGGCAGCCCCAGCATTTT. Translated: CASSIEKWQPQHF.

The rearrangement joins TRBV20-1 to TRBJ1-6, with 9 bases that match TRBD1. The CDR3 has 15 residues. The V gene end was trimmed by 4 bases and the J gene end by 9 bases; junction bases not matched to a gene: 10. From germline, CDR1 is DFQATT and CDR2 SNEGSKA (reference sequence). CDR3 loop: CSANDRGAFGSPLHF. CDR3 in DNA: TGCAGTGCTAACGACAGGGGGGCGTTTGGTTCACCCCTCCACTTT.

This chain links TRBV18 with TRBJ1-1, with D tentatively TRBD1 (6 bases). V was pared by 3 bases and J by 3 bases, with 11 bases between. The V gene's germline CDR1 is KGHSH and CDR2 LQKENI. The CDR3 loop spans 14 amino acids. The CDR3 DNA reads TGTGCCAGCTCACCTCAGGGGACTTACACTGAAGCTTTCTTT. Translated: CASSPQGTYTEAFF. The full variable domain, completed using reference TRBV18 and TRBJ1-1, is NAGVMQNPRHLVRRRGQEARLRCSPMKGHSHVYWYRQLPEEGLKFMVYLQKENIIDESGMPKERFSAEFPKEGPSILRIQQVVRGDSAAYFCASSPQGTYTEAFFGQGTRLTVV.